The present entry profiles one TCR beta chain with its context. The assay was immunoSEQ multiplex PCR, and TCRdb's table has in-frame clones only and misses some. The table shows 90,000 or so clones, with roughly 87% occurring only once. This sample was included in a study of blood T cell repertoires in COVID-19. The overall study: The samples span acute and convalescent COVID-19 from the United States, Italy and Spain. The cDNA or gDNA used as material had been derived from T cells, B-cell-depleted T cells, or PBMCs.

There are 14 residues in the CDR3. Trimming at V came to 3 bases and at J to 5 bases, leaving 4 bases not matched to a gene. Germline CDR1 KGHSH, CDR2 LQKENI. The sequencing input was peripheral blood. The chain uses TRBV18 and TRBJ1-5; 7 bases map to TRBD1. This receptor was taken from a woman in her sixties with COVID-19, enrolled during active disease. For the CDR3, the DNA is TGTGCCAGCTCACCCCGGGACAGAGATCAGCCCCAGCATTTT. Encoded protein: CASSPRDRDQPQHF.